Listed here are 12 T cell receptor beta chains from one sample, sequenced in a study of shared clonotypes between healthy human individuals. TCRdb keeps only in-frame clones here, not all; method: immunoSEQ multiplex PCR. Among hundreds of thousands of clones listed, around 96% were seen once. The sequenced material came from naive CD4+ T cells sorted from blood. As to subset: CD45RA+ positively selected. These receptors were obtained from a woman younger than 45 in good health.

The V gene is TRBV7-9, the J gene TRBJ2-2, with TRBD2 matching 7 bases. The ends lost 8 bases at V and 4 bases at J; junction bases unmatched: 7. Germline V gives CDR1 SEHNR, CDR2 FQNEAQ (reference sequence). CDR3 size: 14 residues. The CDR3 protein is CASGTGRITGELFF. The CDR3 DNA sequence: TGTGCCAGCGGTACCGGGAGGATCACCGGGGAGCTGTTTTTT.

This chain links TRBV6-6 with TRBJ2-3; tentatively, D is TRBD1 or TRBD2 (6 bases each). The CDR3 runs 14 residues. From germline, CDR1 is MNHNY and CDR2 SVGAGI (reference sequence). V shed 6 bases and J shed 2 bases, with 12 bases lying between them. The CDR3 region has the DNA TGTGCCAGCAGCCGGAGGGGGGCCACAGATACGCAGTATTTT. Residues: CASSRRGATDTQYF.

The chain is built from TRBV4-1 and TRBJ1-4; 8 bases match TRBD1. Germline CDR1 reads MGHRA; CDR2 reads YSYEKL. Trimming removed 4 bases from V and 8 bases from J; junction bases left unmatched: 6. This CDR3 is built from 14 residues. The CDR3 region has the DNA TGCGCCAGCAGCCTCGGACAGGGCAGAGAAAAACTGTTTTTT. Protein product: CASSLGQGREKLFF.

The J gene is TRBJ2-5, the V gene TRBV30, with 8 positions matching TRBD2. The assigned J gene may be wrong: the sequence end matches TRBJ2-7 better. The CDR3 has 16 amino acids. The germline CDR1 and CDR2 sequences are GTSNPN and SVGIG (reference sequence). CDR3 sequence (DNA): TGTGCCTGGAGTGTACGGGGAAGCGGGAGTCGGTACGAGCAGTACTTC. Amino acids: CAWSVRGSGSRYEQYF.

This CDR3 is CASSEGAGALIGYTF. CDR3 sequence (DNA): TGTGCCAGCAGTGAAGGGGCAGGGGCTCTCATTGGCTACACCTTC. This sequence joins TRBV6-1 and TRBJ1-2, with D maybe TRBD1 (6 bases). CDR1 and CDR2 (germline): MNHNS, SASEGT. The CDR3 is 15 amino acids. V lost 1 base and J 7 bases, leaving 16 bases between the germline ends.

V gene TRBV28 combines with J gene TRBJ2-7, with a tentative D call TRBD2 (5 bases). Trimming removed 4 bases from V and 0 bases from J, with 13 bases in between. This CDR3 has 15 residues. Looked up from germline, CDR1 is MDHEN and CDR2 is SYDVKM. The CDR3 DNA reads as TGTGCCAGCAGTTCCCCCTCGGGGAGCTCCTACGAGCAGTACTTC. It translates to CASSSPSGSSYEQYF.

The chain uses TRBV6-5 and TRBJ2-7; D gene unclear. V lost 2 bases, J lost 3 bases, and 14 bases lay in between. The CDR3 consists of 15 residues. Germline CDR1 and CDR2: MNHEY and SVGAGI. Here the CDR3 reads CASSYAGPGFYEQYF. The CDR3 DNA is TGTGCCAGCAGTTACGCAGGCCCAGGCTTCTACGAGCAGTACTTC.

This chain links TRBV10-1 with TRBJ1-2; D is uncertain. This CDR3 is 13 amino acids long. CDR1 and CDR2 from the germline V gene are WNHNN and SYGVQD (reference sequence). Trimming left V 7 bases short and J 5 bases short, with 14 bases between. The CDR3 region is CASKIWTDYGYTF. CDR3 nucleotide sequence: TGCGCCAGCAAGATCTGGACGGATTATGGCTACACCTTC.

DNA for the CDR3: TGCGCCAGCAGCCTAAAAATGCTCTCCGACGGCGGACACAATGAGCAGTTCTTC. Translating gives CASSLKMLSDGGHNEQFF. The chain couples TRBV5-1 to TRBJ2-1; D call uncertain. V lost 4 bases to trimming and J lost 5 bases, with 25 bases between them. The CDR3 sequence is 18 residues long. CDR1 and CDR2 (germline): SGHRS, YFSETQ.

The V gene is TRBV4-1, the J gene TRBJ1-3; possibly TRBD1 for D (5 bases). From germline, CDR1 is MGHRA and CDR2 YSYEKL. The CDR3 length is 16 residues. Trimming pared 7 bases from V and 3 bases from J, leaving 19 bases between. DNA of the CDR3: TGCGCCAGCACCGAACCGTTCCAGGGCGGTGGAAACACCATATATTTT. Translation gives CASTEPFQGGGNTIYF.

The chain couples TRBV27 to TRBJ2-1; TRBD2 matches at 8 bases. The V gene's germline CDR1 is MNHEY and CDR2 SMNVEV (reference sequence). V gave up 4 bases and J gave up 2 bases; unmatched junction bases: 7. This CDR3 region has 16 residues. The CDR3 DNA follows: TGTGCCAGCAGTTCCGGGAGGGCCCAGGCCTACAATGAGCAGTTCTTC. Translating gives CASSSGRAQAYNEQFF.

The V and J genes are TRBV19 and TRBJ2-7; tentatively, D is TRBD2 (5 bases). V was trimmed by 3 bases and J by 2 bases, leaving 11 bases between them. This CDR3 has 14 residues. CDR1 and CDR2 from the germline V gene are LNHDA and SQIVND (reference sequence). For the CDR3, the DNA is TGTGCCAGTAGTATGTTATACGGGACCTACGAGCAGTACTTC. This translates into CASSMLYGTYEQYF. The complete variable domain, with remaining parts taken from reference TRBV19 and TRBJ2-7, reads DGGITQSPKYLFRKEGQNVTLSCEQNLNHDAMYWYRQDPGQGLRLIYYSQIVNDFQKGDIAEGYSVSREKKESFPLTVTSAQKNPTAFYLCASSMLYGTYEQYFGPGTRLTVT.